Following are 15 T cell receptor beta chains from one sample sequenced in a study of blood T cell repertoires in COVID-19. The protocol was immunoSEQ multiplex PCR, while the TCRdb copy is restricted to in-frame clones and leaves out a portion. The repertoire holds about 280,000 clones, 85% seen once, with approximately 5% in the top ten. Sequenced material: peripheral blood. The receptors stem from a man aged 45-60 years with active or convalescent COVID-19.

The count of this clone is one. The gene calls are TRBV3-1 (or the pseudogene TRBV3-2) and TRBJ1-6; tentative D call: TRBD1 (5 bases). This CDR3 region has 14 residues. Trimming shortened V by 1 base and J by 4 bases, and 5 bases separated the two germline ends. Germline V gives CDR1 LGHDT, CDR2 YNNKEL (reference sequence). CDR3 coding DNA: TGTGCCAGCAGCCAAGGACAGTATAATTCACCCCTCCACTTT. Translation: CASSQGQYNSPLHF.

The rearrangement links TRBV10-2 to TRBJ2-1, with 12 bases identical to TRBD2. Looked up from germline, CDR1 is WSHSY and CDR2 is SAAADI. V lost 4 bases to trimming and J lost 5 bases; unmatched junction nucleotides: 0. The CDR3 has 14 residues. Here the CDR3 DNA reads TGCGCCAGCAGTGGGACTAGCGGGAACAATGAGCAGTTCTTC. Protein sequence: CASSGTSGNNEQFF.

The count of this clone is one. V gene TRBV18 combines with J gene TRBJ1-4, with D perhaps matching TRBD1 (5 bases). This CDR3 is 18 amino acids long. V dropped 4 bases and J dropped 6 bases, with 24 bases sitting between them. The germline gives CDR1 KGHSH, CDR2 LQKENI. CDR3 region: CASSRSGIRGGTDEKLFF. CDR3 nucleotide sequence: TGTGCCAGCTCACGAAGTGGCATTAGGGGAGGTACGGATGAAAAACTGTTTTTT.

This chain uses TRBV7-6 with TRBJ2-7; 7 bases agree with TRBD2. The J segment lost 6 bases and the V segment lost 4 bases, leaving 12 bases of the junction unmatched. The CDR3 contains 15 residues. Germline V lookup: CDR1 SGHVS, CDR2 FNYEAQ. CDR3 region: CASSYGGGRAVEQYF. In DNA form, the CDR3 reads TGTGCCAGCAGCTACGGCGGGGGTAGAGCCGTCGAGCAGTACTTC.

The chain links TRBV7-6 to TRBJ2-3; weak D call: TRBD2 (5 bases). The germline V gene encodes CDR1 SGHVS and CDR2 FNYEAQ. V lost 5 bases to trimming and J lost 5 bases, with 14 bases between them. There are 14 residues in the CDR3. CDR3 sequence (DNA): TGTGCCAGCAGCCGGACTCGAGAAGGAGATACGCAGTATTTT. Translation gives CASSRTREGDTQYF.

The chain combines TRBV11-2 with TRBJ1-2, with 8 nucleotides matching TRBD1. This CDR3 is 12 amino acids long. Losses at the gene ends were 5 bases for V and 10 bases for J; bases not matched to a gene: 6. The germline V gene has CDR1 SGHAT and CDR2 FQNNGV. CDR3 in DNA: TGTGCCAGCAGCGATTTTCAGGGGGCCTACACCTTC. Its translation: CASSDFQGAYTF. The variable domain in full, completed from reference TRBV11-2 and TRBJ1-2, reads EAGVAQSPRYKIIEKRQSVAFWCNPISGHATLYWYQQILGQGPKLLIQFQNNGVVDDSQLPKDRFSAERLKGVDSTLKIQPAKLEDSAVYLCASSDFQGAYTFGSGTRLTVV.

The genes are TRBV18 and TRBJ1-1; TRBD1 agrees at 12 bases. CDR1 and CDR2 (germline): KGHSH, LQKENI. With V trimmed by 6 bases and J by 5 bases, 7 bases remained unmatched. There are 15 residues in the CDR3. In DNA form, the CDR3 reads TGTGCCAGCTCGCCGGGACAGGGGGCGGGAACTGAAGCTTTCTTT. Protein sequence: CASSPGQGAGTEAFF.

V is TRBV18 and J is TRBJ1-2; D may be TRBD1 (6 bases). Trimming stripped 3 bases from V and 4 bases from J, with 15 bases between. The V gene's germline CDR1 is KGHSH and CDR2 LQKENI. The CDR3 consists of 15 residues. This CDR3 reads CASSPIPDRVYGYTF. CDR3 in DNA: TGTGCCAGCTCACCGATCCCGGACAGAGTCTATGGCTACACCTTC. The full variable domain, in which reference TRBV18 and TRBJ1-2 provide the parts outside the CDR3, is NAGVMQNPRHLVRRRGQEARLRCSPMKGHSHVYWYRQLPEEGLKFMVYLQKENIIDESGMPKERFSAEFPKEGPSILRIQQVVRGDSAAYFCASSPIPDRVYGYTFGSGTRLTVV.

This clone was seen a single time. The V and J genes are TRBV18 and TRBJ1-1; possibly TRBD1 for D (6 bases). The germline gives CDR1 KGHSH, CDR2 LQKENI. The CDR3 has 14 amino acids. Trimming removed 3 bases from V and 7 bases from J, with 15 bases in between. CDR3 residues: CASSPSWVTGEAFF. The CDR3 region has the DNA TGTGCCAGCTCACCGAGTTGGGTGACAGGTGAAGCTTTCTTT.

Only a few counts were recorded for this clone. CDR3 residues: CASSLGRRGQPQHF. CDR3 nucleotide sequence: TGTGCCAGCAGCTTAGGGCGGAGGGGTCAGCCCCAGCATTTT. V gene TRBV7-2 combines with J gene TRBJ1-5; D is perhaps TRBD1 (5 bases). Germline V gives CDR1 SGHTA, CDR2 FQGNSA. CDR3 length: 14 residues. Between the trimmed V and J ends, which lost 1 base and 6 bases, there was a span of 10 bases.

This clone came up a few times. CDR3 loop: CASRAGVLQEQYF. The CDR3 DNA is TGTGCCAGTAGGGCGGGAGTTTTACAGGAGCAGTACTTC. The genes are TRBV19 and TRBJ2-7; 7 bases match TRBD2. In germline, CDR1 is LNHDA, CDR2 SQIVND (reference sequence). This CDR3 has 13 amino acids. Germline trimming cut 6 bases from V and 7 bases from J; bases unmatched to any gene: 9.

This CDR3 is CASSLLGAVGYGYTF. CDR3 in DNA: TGTGCCAGCAGTTTACTGGGGGCTGTAGGGTATGGCTACACCTTC. The rearrangement uses TRBV27 and TRBJ1-2, with D perhaps TRBD1 (6 bases). From germline, CDR1 is MNHEY and CDR2 SMNVEV (reference sequence). This CDR3 has 15 residues. Trimming took off 2 bases at V and 5 bases at J, with 15 bases between the two ends.

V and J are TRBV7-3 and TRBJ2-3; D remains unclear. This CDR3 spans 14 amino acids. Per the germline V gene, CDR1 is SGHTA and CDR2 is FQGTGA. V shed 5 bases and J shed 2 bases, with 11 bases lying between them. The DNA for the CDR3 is TGTGCCAGCAGCCAATCCGGAGTCACAGATACGCAGTATTTT. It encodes CASSQSGVTDTQYF. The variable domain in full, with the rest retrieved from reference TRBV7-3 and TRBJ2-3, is GAGVSQTPSNKVTEKGKYVELRCDPISGHTALYWYRQSLGQGPEFLIYFQGTGAADDSGLPNDRFFAVRPEGSVSTLKIQRTERGDSAVYLCASSQSGVTDTQYFGPGTRLTVL.

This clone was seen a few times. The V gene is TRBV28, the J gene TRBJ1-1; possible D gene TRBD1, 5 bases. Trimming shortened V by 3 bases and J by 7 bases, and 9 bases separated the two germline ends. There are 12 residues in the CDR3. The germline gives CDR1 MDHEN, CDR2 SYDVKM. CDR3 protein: CASSLGRLEAFF. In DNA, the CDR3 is TGTGCCAGCAGTTTGGGGCGGCTTGAAGCTTTCTTT. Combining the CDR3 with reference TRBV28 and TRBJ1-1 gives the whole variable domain DVKVTQSSRYLVKRTGEKVFLECVQDMDHENMFWYRQDPGLGLRLIYFSYDVKMKEKGDIPEGYSVSREKKERFSLILESASTNQTSMYLCASSLGRLEAFFGQGTRLTVV.

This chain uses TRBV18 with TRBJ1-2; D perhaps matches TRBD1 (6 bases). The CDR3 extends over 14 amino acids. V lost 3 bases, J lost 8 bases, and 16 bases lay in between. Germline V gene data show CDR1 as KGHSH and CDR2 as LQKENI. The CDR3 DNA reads TGTGCCAGCTCACCCAGCAGGGGCGAACGAGGCTACACCTTC. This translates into CASSPSRGERGYTF.